This TCR beta chain was obtained from a study of T cell responses to AZD1222 COVID-19 vaccine. Study findings and constraints: At baseline, seropositivity was found in only 5 to 7 AZD1222 recipients. Among the donors, most were white British and more were female, and clonal diversity was possibly underestimated. Repertoire sampling was restricted to post-peak T cell response timepoints.

The CDR3 has 15 residues. Unmatched junction bases numbered 5, after V lost 7 bases and J lost 2 bases. The germline V gene encodes CDR1 MRHNA and CDR2 SNTAGT. Worth noting for this clone: The antigen is not known.

Assay: immunoSEQ multiplex PCR; the TCRdb copy retains only in-frame clones and omits some. The sample lists 95,000 to 150,000 clones, 75% to 90% occurring once. Pooled together were second doses at about 4 or about 12 weeks. The gene calls are TRBV6-4 and TRBJ2-6; TRBD1 matches at 7 bases. The source of this sequence is an adult who received the AZD1222 COVID-19 vaccine. The sample in question was peripheral blood, obtained 28 days after the second AZD1222 dose. This CDR3 is CASTLTGTGANVLTF. The CDR3 DNA reads as TGTGCCAGCACCCTGACAGGGACTGGGGCCAACGTCCTGACTTTC.